The T cell receptor beta chain described here comes from a study of Graves' ophthalmopathy and Graves' hyperthyroidism. Study-wide background: At the time of initial diagnosis and before any treatment, peripheral blood was collected.

Amplified TCR beta CDR3 regions were obtained using RNA transcripts as template. RT-PCR with HTBI primers came first, then second-round multiplex PCR. Each CDR3 protein is one row after TCRdb ran MiXCR on the multiplex PCR reads. The sample consists of hundreds of thousands of distinct CDR3 sequences, approximately 21% of them appearing once. This CDR3 comprises 14 residues. Germline V gives CDR1 MNHNS, CDR2 SASEGT. Deletions cut 6 bases from V and 7 bases from J, with 16 bases between. Clinical symptoms and serum thyroxine were used for diagnosis; TRAb, thyroid ultrasound and orbital computed tomography were also relied on. The PBMCs originated from roughly 11 ml of fresh peripheral blood.

V usage is TRBV6-1 and J usage is TRBJ1-5; D not certain. Sequenced sample: peripheral blood. The TCR sequence derives from a woman aged 18-29 years with stable Graves' hyperthyroidism. Some clones in this sample may be carry-over from other donors' samples. The CDR3 nucleotides are TGTGCCAGCAGCTCTACGGTCCGAGGACAGCCCCAGCATTTT. Translated, it gives CASSSTVRGQPQHF.